This T cell receptor beta chain emerged from a study of siplizumab effects on memory and regulatory T cells. Per the germline V gene, CDR1 is MNHGY and CDR2 is SAAAGT. Trimming left V 10 bases short and J 9 bases short, with 25 bases between. The CDR3 is made up of 15 amino acids. TCRdb's copy holds only in-frame clones and misses some; the assay was immunoSEQ multiplex PCR. The sample holds approximately 100,000 clones, about 94% seen once. Input material: non-Treg CD4+ T cells sorted from blood. The TCR comes from a human donor in good health. The gene calls are TRBV6-8 and TRBJ1-5, with TRBD1 as a possible D gene (6 bases). CDR3 loop: CAIHPAGAPYGPQHF. Written as DNA, the CDR3 is TGTGCCATCCACCCGGCAGGGGCGCCCTATGGGCCCCAGCATTTT.